A selection of T cell receptor beta chains follows, all from one sample in a study of long-term antiretroviral therapy in people with HIV. TCRdb's copy holds only in-frame clones and misses some; the assay was immunoSEQ multiplex PCR. The sample lists roughly 20,000 clones; just over 90% were seen once. The sequencing here drew on unsorted PBMCs, taken nearly 4.5 years before starting antiretroviral therapy. The receptors here all came from a woman in her twenties or thirties with HIV. CDR3s include the opening cysteine and the closing phenylalanine or tryptophan. D genes are given only for firm matches. The size of a clone is reported for some rows only, either as once, few or many, or as a class for expanded clones.

v_call	clone_size	j_call	d_call	cdr3_nt	cdr3_aa
TRBV10-3	NA	TRBJ2-3	NA	TGTGCCACTAGGGACCGGGATATTGATACGCAGTATTTT	CATRDRDIDTQYF
TRBV11-2	NA	TRBJ1-4	NA	TGTGCCAGCAGCTTAGATCTCCAGAGATTAGATGAAAAACTGTTTTTT	CASSLDLQRLDEKLFF
TRBV29-1	once	TRBJ1-2	TRBD1	TGCAGCGTACCCGTTTCAGACAGGGGGAACTATGGCTACACCTTC	CSVPVSDRGNYGYTF
TRBV2	NA	TRBJ2-5	NA	TGTGCCAGCAGTGAACAGGGGACGGCGGGGGAGACCCAGTACTTC	CASSEQGTAGETQYF
TRBV14	NA	TRBJ2-5	NA	TGTGCCAGCAGCCAAGTTGGATACAAGAAAGAGACCCAGTACTTC	CASSQVGYKKETQYF
TRBV7-2	NA	TRBJ1-5	NA	TGTGCCAGCAGCCTATTAGGGTCGGGGACGAATCAGCCCCAGCATTTT	CASSLLGSGTNQPQHF
TRBV9	NA	TRBJ1-2	NA	TGTGCCAGCAGCGTAGGGGAGGGCCCAAGGGGCTACACCTTC	CASSVGEGPRGYTF
TRBV11-3	once	TRBJ1-1	NA	TGTGCCAGCAGCTTTCGGCCCGGGGCTGAAGCTTTCTTT	CASSFRPGAEAFF
TRBV10-3	NA	TRBJ1-2	TRBD1	TGTGCCATCAGGCCGGGACAGGGGGACGGCTACACCTTC	CAIRPGQGDGYTF
TRBV6-1	once	TRBJ1-2	TRBD1	TGTGCCAGCAGTGACCTCCAGGGGGGCGGCTACACCTTC	CASSDLQGGGYTF
TRBV6-6	once	TRBJ1-5	NA	TGTGCCACCAAAGACGGATCACATAGCAATCAGCCCCAGCATTTT	CATKDGSHSNQPQHF
TRBV9	NA	TRBJ1-6	NA	TGTGCCAGCAGCGTAGGTCAGGAAAGGTCACCCCTCCACTTT	CASSVGQERSPLHF
TRBV2	NA	TRBJ1-1	NA	TGTGCCAGCAGTGTGAAGGGTAATTTTTTTAGAGGCACTGAAGCTTTCTTT	CASSVKGNFFRGTEAFF
TRBV30	NA	TRBJ2-5	TRBD2	TGTGCCTGGAGGGTAGCGGGAGAGACCCAGTACTTC	CAWRVAGETQYF
TRBV10-3	NA	TRBJ2-3	TRBD2	TGTGCCATCAGGGGGACTAGCGGGGGGACCTTCACAGATACGCAGTATTTT	CAIRGTSGGTFTDTQYF
TRBV7-9	NA	TRBJ2-3	TRBD1	TGTGCCAGCAGCTTTACAGGGGGCGCAGATACGCAGTATTTT	CASSFTGGADTQYF
TRBV7-9	NA	TRBJ1-5	TRBD1	TGTGCCAGCAGCTTAGGTCAGGGGGCTGTTCAGCCCCAGCATTTT	CASSLGQGAVQPQHF
TRBV7-2	NA	TRBJ2-1	NA	TGTGCCAGCAGCCAGACGGGGGCCCGCTACAATGAGCAGTTCTTC	CASSQTGARYNEQFF
TRBV19	NA	TRBJ1-1	NA	TGTGCCAGTAGTCCCGCAGGGGCCAGGGTAAGAGAAGCTTTCTTT	CASSPAGARVREAFF
TRBV18	NA	TRBJ1-1	NA	TGTGCCAGCTCGCCGGGAACCACTGAAGCTTTCTTT	CASSPGTTEAFF
TRBV19	once	TRBJ1-1	TRBD1	TGTGCCAGTAGAATACAAGACAGGGGGTGGACTGAAGCTTTCTTT	CASRIQDRGWTEAFF
TRBV12-5	NA	TRBJ1-2	NA	TGTGCTAGTGGTCCCAGTGGGACAAACTATGGCTACACCTTC	CASGPSGTNYGYTF
TRBV15	NA	TRBJ2-1	TRBD1	TGTGCCACCAGCAGAACCCGGGACAGGGGGAATGAGCAGTTCTTC	CATSRTRDRGNEQFF
TRBV5-6	NA	TRBJ2-3	TRBD2	TGTGCCAGCAGCACTCGGACTAGCGGGGGGGCAGATACGCAGTATTTT	CASSTRTSGGADTQYF
TRBV5-1	once	TRBJ1-1	NA	TGCGCCAGCAGCTCTCTCCCCCCGGGGGCCGTCGGGAACACTGAAGCTTTCTTT	CASSSLPPGAVGNTEAFF
TRBV9	NA	TRBJ2-1	NA	TGTGCCAGCAGCGTAGCTTCTGGGGGCTCCTACAATGAGCAGTTCTTC	CASSVASGGSYNEQFF
TRBV10-3	few	TRBJ2-7	TRBD2	TGTGCCACCGCGGGGGGCGATAACTACGAGCAGTACTTC	CATAGGDNYEQYF
TRBV18	NA	TRBJ2-6	TRBD1	TGTGCCAGCTCACCACCGACAGGGGGTTACTCTGGGGCCAACGTCCTGACTTTC	CASSPPTGGYSGANVLTF
TRBV11-3	NA	TRBJ2-2	TRBD1	TGTGCCAGCAGCAACCCCGGGACAGGGTTTCGAACCGGGGAGCTGTTTTTT	CASSNPGTGFRTGELFF
TRBV30	NA	TRBJ1-6	NA	TGTGCCTGGACAGGGCGAAATAATTCACCCCTCCACTTT	CAWTGRNNSPLHF
TRBV7-9	NA	TRBJ1-1	NA	TGTGCCAGCAGCTTAGCGGAGCTTGAAGCTTTCTTT	CASSLAELEAFF
TRBV5-4	NA	TRBJ2-7	NA	TGTGCCAGCAGCTTGGTTATAGGGAGCACCTACGAGCAGTACTTC	CASSLVIGSTYEQYF
TRBV7-9	NA	TRBJ2-7	NA	TGTGCCAGCAGCTTAGTGATGGGGGTTTACGAGCAGTACTTC	CASSLVMGVYEQYF
TRBV7-2	NA	TRBJ2-7	TRBD2	TGTGCCAGCAGCTTAGTTCTAGCGGCTTCCTACGAGCAGTACTTC	CASSLVLAASYEQYF
TRBV10-3	NA	TRBJ1-2	NA	TGTGCCATCAGTGAGATTACAGCAAATCCTTATGGCTACACCTTC	CAISEITANPYGYTF
TRBV5-4	NA	TRBJ2-5	NA	TGTGCCAGCAGCTTGACAGGGACCGAAGAGACCCAGTACTTC	CASSLTGTEETQYF
TRBV7-8	NA	TRBJ1-1	NA	TGTGCCAGCAGCTTACAGAAAAACACTGAAGCTTTCTTT	CASSLQKNTEAFF
TRBV4-1	NA	TRBJ2-2	TRBD1	TGCGCCAGCAGCCCCGGACAGGGGGTGAACACCGGGGAGCTGTTTTTT	CASSPGQGVNTGELFF
TRBV28	NA	TRBJ2-7	NA	TGTGCCAGCAGTTTCTCTGGGGTGCACTACGAGCAGTACTTC	CASSFSGVHYEQYF
TRBV19	NA	TRBJ1-1	NA	TGTGCCAGTAGGGGGCGGTGGACTGAAGCTTTCTTT	CASRGRWTEAFF
TRBV19	NA	TRBJ1-1	TRBD1	TGTGCCAGTAGGTGGGGCAGGGGGAGCACTGAAGCTTTCTTT	CASRWGRGSTEAFF
TRBV29-1	NA	TRBJ2-7	NA	TGCAGCGTTGGAAAGGGGTTCGACGAGCAGTACTTC	CSVGKGFDEQYF
TRBV4-2	NA	TRBJ2-2	NA	TGTGCCAGCAGCCCTAGGCGGCAGGGAAACACCGGGGAGCTGTTTTTT	CASSPRRQGNTGELFF
TRBV9	NA	TRBJ2-2	NA	TGTGCCAGCAGCGTAGGGTATGCCGGGGAGCTGTTTTTT	CASSVGYAGELFF
TRBV7-8	NA	TRBJ1-1	NA	TGTGCCAGCAGCTTAGCCTTCGGGAACACTGAAGCTTTCTTT	CASSLAFGNTEAFF
TRBV19	NA	TRBJ1-5	NA	TGTGCCAGTAGTATGGGGCAGGGATGGCAGCCCCAGCATTTT	CASSMGQGWQPQHF
TRBV30	NA	TRBJ2-3	TRBD2	TGTGCCTGGAGTAAGCGGGGGGGATTTGATACGCAGTATTTT	CAWSKRGGFDTQYF
TRBV7-9	NA	TRBJ1-2	NA	TGTGCCAGCAGCTTATCGGGACAAGGGAACTATGGCTACACCTTC	CASSLSGQGNYGYTF
TRBV21-1	NA	TRBJ1-5	NA	TGTGCCAGCAGCCGTCGAAGGGGGATTGGTAATCAGCCCCAGCATTTT	CASSRRRGIGNQPQHF
TRBV5-4	once	TRBJ2-1	TRBD2	TGTGCCAGCAGCCGGACTAGCGGGGGCCTCAATGAGCAGTTCTTC	CASSRTSGGLNEQFF
TRBV7-9	NA	TRBJ2-2	NA	TGTGCCAGCAGCCCAGGGACGGGAACCGGGGAGCTGTTTTTT	CASSPGTGTGELFF
TRBV9	NA	TRBJ2-5	NA	TGTGCCAGCAGCGATATCGTCTCACAGGAGAAAGAGACCCAGTACTTC	CASSDIVSQEKETQYF
TRBV19	NA	TRBJ2-1	NA	TGTGCCACCCCCGGCGGTGAGCAGTTCTTC	CATPGGEQFF
TRBV27	NA	TRBJ2-1	TRBD2	TGTGCCAGCACTAGCGGGGACTCCTACAATGAGCAGTTCTTC	CASTSGDSYNEQFF
TRBV5-5	NA	TRBJ2-3	NA	TGTGCCAGCAGCTTGAGAGGGGGGCGAGGCACAGATACGCAGTATTTT	CASSLRGGRGTDTQYF
TRBV2	NA	TRBJ2-7	NA	TGTGCCAGCAGTGTGATAAGGCAGGGTTCCTACGAGCAGTACTTC	CASSVIRQGSYEQYF
TRBV7-9	NA	TRBJ2-1	NA	TGTGCCAGCAGCTCCGGGAATTCTGGGCAGTTCTTC	CASSSGNSGQFF
TRBV10-3	NA	TRBJ2-3	TRBD2	TGTGCCATCAGGGGGACTAGCGCTAGCACAGATACGCAGTATTTT	CAIRGTSASTDTQYF
TRBV11-2	NA	TRBJ2-5	NA	TGTGCCAGCAGCTTAGATCCCGGGGAAGGAGAGACCCAGTACTTC	CASSLDPGEGETQYF
TRBV19	NA	TRBJ1-6	NA	TGTGCCAGTAGGGTCCAGGGGTTTAATTCACCCCTCCACTTT	CASRVQGFNSPLHF